These 5 T cell receptor beta chains originate from one sample sequenced in a study of CXCR3-negative and CXCR3-positive naive CD8 T cells. Study outcomes and limitations: CXCR3-expressing naive cells carried TRB CDR3s more hydrophobic than those of CXCR3-negative naive cells.

UMI-labeled TRB cDNA libraries were prepared by 5' RACE. TCRdb re-called the 5' RACE reads; every CDR3 protein appears as one record, without DNA. With around 140,000 distinct CDR3 sequences in the sample, the ten largest clones hold around 0.44%. No antigen has been assigned to these receptors. The sequenced sample was naive CXCR3+ CD8+ T cells from blood. Subset given: CD45RO-CCR7+CD27+CD95- naive CD8+ T cells expressing CXCR3 (TNR3+). The source of these receptors is a human donor in good health. Some clones in this sample may be carry-over from other donors' samples.

The rearrangement joins TRBV7-9 to TRBJ2-5; without DNA, the TCRdb call of TRBD2 cannot be checked. This CDR3 is 15 amino acids long. Germline loops: CDR1 SEHNR, CDR2 FQNEAQ (reference sequence). CDR3 loop: CASSTLSGGQETQYF.

The rearrangement uses TRBV27 and TRBJ2-1; there is no DNA to check the TCRdb D call of TRBD1. The CDR3 consists of 12 residues. In germline, CDR1 is MNHEY, CDR2 SMNVEV (reference sequence). The CDR3: CASRPRDGEQFF.

The rearrangement uses TRBV28 and TRBJ2-7; the TCRdb D gene call, TRBD1, has no DNA to confirm it. Looked up from germline, CDR1 is MDHEN and CDR2 is SYDVKM. This CDR3 is built from 13 residues. CDR3 sequence: CASSGTPPSEQYF.

The V gene is TRBV12-3 or TRBV12-4, the J gene TRBJ1-1; the TCRdb D gene call, TRBD1, has no DNA to confirm it. The CDR3 consists of 14 residues. The CDR3 sequence is CASSLGGMNTEAFF.

The chain links TRBV7-9 to TRBJ2-5; as DNA is missing, the TRBD1 call by TCRdb cannot be tested. Germline V gene data show CDR1 as SEHNR and CDR2 as FQNEAQ (reference sequence). This CDR3 has 16 residues. The CDR3 reads CASSSRQEGVQETQYF.